The rows below give T cell receptor beta chains drawn from one sample of a study of cytomegalovirus exposure and HLA in healthy donors. Generated by immunoSEQ multiplex PCR, the TCRdb table keeps only in-frame clones and is missing some. The sample includes over 150,000 clones, roughly three quarters of them seen just once. Sample: PBMCs. The receptors stem from a woman aged 18-29 years in good health and CMV-seronegative. Each CDR3 is given with its conserved first and last residue. The D gene is left open where the match is weak. A row's size may be missing; if present it is once, few, many or a size class.

clone_size j_call v_call d_call cdr3_nt cdr3_aa
- TRBJ1-2 TRBV18 - TGTGCCAGCTCACCTTTGACCGAAGCGCCCTTCAACTATGGCTACACCTTC CASSPLTEAPFNYGYTF
- TRBJ2-7 TRBV5-1 TRBD1 TGCGCCAGCAGCGTGGACAGGGTCGAGCAGTACTTC CASSVDRVEQYF
- TRBJ2-7 TRBV28 - TGTGCCACCCTAACTAGCAGACCCTACGAGCAGTACTTC CATLTSRPYEQYF
- TRBJ2-3 TRBV4-3 TRBD2 TGCGCCAGCAGCCAGGGAGGACTAGCGGGAGGGATAGATACGCAGTATTTT CASSQGGLAGGIDTQYF
once TRBJ1-6 TRBV4-2 - TGTGCCAGCAGCCAACGTACAGTTAATAATTCACCCCTCCACTTT CASSQRTVNNSPLHF
- TRBJ2-2 TRBV27 - TGTGCCAGCTCCTGGGGGGACACCGGGGAGCTGTTTTTT CASSWGDTGELFF
- TRBJ1-5 TRBV7-6 - TGTGCCAGCAGCTTAGGTTACGGGGGAGTAGGGCAGCCCCAGCATTTT CASSLGYGGVGQPQHF
- TRBJ2-1 TRBV6-1 TRBD1 TGTGCCAGCAGTTGGACAGGGAATGAGCAGTTCTTC CASSWTGNEQFF
few TRBJ2-5 TRBV4-1 TRBD2 TGCGCCAGCAGCCATCTGGGGGAGGGTGAGACCCAGTACTTC CASSHLGEGETQYF
- TRBJ1-1 TRBV2 - TGTGCCAGCAGTGAAGCGCTTTTGGCTCAGACATTTGAAGCTTTCTTT CASSEALLAQTFEAFF
- TRBJ2-5 TRBV5-5 TRBD1 TGTGCCAGCAGCTTGGGGACAGGGGGCGAGACCCAGTACTTC CASSLGTGGETQYF
- TRBJ2-1 TRBV6-5 TRBD2 TGTGCCAGCAGTTACCGAGCGGGGACCCCTAATGAGCAGTTCTTC CASSYRAGTPNEQFF
- TRBJ1-6 TRBV25-1 TRBD1 TGTGCCAGCAGTGCCGGACAGGAGATTCATTCACCCCTCCACTTT CASSAGQEIHSPLHF
- TRBJ2-2 TRBV5-1 TRBD1 TGCGCCAGCAGCTGGCTCCGGGACAGCACCGGGGAGCTGTTTTTT CASSWLRDSTGELFF
few TRBJ1-1 TRBV7-3 TRBD1 TGTGCCAGCAGCACGGGACAGGGAATCACTGAAGCTTTCTTT CASSTGQGITEAFF
- TRBJ1-3 TRBV30 TRBD1 TGTGCCTGGAGCGAGACAGGGGGCTCTACTGGAAACACCATATATTTT CAWSETGGSTGNTIYF
once TRBJ2-2 TRBV2 - TGTGCCAGCAGTGGTGTCACCGGGGAGCTATTTTTT CASSGVTGELFF
- TRBJ2-7 TRBV10-3 TRBD1 TGTGCCATCAGGGAGCGGACAGGAGTCCGCTACGAGCAGTACTTC CAIRERTGVRYEQYF
- TRBJ1-1 TRBV9 - TGTGCCAGCAGCGTAGTTCGAGGGGGTAGGACTGAAGCTTTCTTT CASSVVRGGRTEAFF
- TRBJ2-3 TRBV7-2 TRBD2 TGTGTCAGCAGCCGGAGGGGACTAGCGGGAGGAGAAACAGATACGCAGTATTTT CVSSRRGLAGGETDTQYF
- TRBJ1-5 TRBV6-5 - TGTGCCAGCAGTTACTCCGGACAGACCCGAAGGCCCCAGCATTTT CASSYSGQTRRPQHF
few TRBJ1-4 TRBV5-1 TRBD1 TGCGCCAGCAGCACAACGGGACAGCCTCCTAATGAAAAACTGTTTTTT CASSTTGQPPNEKLFF
- TRBJ2-5 TRBV5-4 - TGTGCCAGCAGCATCCCGACTACCCCGGAGACCCAGTACTTC CASSIPTTPETQYF
- TRBJ1-6 TRBV5-4 - TGTGCCAGCAGCCCGGATTTTGGGGGGATCAATTCACCCCTCCACTTT CASSPDFGGINSPLHF
- TRBJ1-1 TRBV29-1 - TGCAGCGTTGATCCCGGCGGGGCTACCGAAGCTTTCTTT CSVDPGGATEAFF
once TRBJ2-5 TRBV13 TRBD1 TGTGCCAGCAGCTTATCAGGGGGCTTGGAGACCCAGTACTTC CASSLSGGLETQYF
- TRBJ2-7 TRBV5-8 TRBD2 TGTGCCAGCAGCTTGCCCCCAAGTGGCGGGAGTTGGGAGCAGTACTTC CASSLPPSGGSWEQYF
- TRBJ2-3 TRBV5-4 - TGTGCCAGCAGACAGTCTAGCGCAGATACGCAGTATTTT CASRQSSADTQYF
- TRBJ2-1 TRBV30 - TGTGCCTGGAGTGTAGGTTCTAGTGTGGGCAATGAGCAGTTCTTC CAWSVGSSVGNEQFF
few TRBJ2-1 TRBV7-6 - TGTGCCAGCAGCTCCGGAGGGTCTTACAATGAGCAGTTCTTC CASSSGGSYNEQFF
- TRBJ1-5 TRBV27 - TGTGCCAGCAGTTCCTCGACCGCGACCGGGGGGGCCCAGCATTTT CASSSSTATGGAQHF
- TRBJ2-7 TRBV5-4 TRBD1 TGTGCCAGCAGCCACGACAGGGACCTTCGCTACGAGCAGTACTTC CASSHDRDLRYEQYF
few TRBJ2-5 TRBV4-1 TRBD2 TGCGCCAGCAGCCAAGTAGCGTTCGGGACTAGCGGCCAAGAGACCCAGTACTTC CASSQVAFGTSGQETQYF
- TRBJ1-5 TRBV10-3 TRBD1 TGTGCCACCGGGACAGGTTCGGATCAGCCCCAGCATTTT CATGTGSDQPQHF
- TRBJ1-1 TRBV5-1 - TGCGCCAGCAGCGGGGGGGAGATGAACACTGAAGCTTTCTTT CASSGGEMNTEAFF
- TRBJ2-5 TRBV7-9 - TGTGCCAGCAGCTTATCCCTGGTCGGGGGAGAGACCCAGTACTTC CASSLSLVGGETQYF
- TRBJ2-1 TRBV19 TRBD2 TGTGCCAGTAGTTTCCGACTAGCGGGAGCCTATGAGCAGTTCTTC CASSFRLAGAYEQFF